A selection of T cell receptor beta chains follows, all from one sample in a study of CD8+CD57+ T cells in acquired aplastic anemia. Each CDR3 protein gets one entry after TCRdb re-called the reads with MiXCR. The sample gives some 410,000 distinct CDR3 sequences, about two thirds of which show up once; 4% is in the top ten. Sequencing used sorted CD4+, CD8+, or CD8+CD57+ T cells (not recorded which) from PBMCs. The receptors here all came from a human donor in good health, serving as a control. Each CDR3 is given with its conserved first and last residue. D genes are given only for firm matches. Size is stated for part of the rows, as once, few or many counts, or as a class when the clone is expanded.

clone size | D gene | J gene | V gene | CDR3 DNA | CDR3 protein
many | TRBD1 | TRBJ1-1 | TRBV27 | TGTGCCAGCAGTCTTTACAGGGGGGCACACACTGAAGCTTTCTTT | CASSLYRGAHTEAFF
. | . | TRBJ1-2 | TRBV29-1 | TGCAGCGTTTGCGGGGCCTTGGCTAACTATGGCTACACTTTC | CSVCGALANYGYTF
. | . | TRBJ1-1 | TRBV5-1 | TGTGCCAGCGCTACCCAACGCGGGATGACTGAAGCTTTCTTT | CASATQRGMTEAFF
. | TRBD2 | TRBJ2-7 | TRBV2 | TGTGCCAGCAGCGGGGAGGGCGGGAGATCCGGGGAGTACTTC | CASSGEGGRSGEYF
. | . | TRBJ2-7 | TRBV11-1 | TGTGCCAGCAGCCAAAGCAGGGGAGGGGTATCCTACGAGCAGTACTTC | CASSQSRGGVSYEQYF
. | . | TRBJ1-6 | TRBV5-4 | TGTGCCAGCGGAACGGGGGGCCTTAATTCACCCCTCCACTTT | CASGTGGLNSPLHF
. | . | TRBJ1-6 | TRBV7-2 | TGTGCCAGCAGCGCTGCAGGGCTCTCCAAACCCCCCCTCCACTTT | CASSAAGLSKPPLHF
many | . | TRBJ2-7 | TRBV6-1 | TGTGCCAGCAGAACGACAGGTAACGAGCAGTACTTC | CASRTTGNEQYF
. | TRBD1 | TRBJ1-5 | TRBV7-2 | TGTGCCAGTCAACAGGGGTGGGAAAATCAGCCCCAGCATTTT | CASQQGWENQPQHF
many | TRBD1 | TRBJ1-2 | TRBV9 | TGTGCCAGCAGCGCTGGACAGGGGGTATACTATGGCTACACCTTC | CASSAGQGVYYGYTF
. | . | TRBJ2-7 | TRBV29-1 | TGCAGCGTTGGAGTAGGGGAGGCCGAGCAGTACTTC | CSVGVGEAEQYF
few | . | TRBJ2-5 | TRBV7-4 | TGTGCCAGCAGTCTAGGGGCTAGTGAGACCCAGTACTTC | CASSLGASETQYF
. | TRBD1 | TRBJ1-2 | TRBV11-1 | TGTGCCAGCAGCAGTGGACAGGAACGATCAAACTATGGCTACACCTTC | CASSSGQERSNYGYTF
. | TRBD1 | TRBJ1-1 | TRBV2 | TGCGCCAGCAGTAAGGACAGGGTGAACACTGAAGAGTTCTTT | CASSKDRVNTEEFF
many | . | TRBJ2-3 | TRBV7-2 | TGTGCCAGCAGCCGATCCGCAGGGCGCGCAGATACGCAGTATTTT | CASSRSAGRADTQYF
few | . | TRBJ2-7 | TRBV25-1 | TGTGCCAGCAGTGAATTTAGGAGCTCCTACGAGCAGTACTTC | CASSEFRSSYEQYF
. | TRBD2 | TRBJ2-1 | TRBV11-1 | TGTGCCAGCAGCTTAGCGCGGCGCGGGAGATACAATGAGCAGTTCTTC | CASSLARRGRYNEQFF
many | TRBD1 | TRBJ1-2 | TRBV4-3 | TGCGCCAGCAGCCACCCGGGACAGGGGGTACGTGGCTACACCTTC | CASSHPGQGVRGYTF
many | . | TRBJ1-2 | TRBV12-3/TRBV12-4 | TGTGCCAGCAGTTTAGCAGGGCAGGGAGGTGGTGGCTACACCTTC | CASSLAGQGGGGYTF
many | TRBD1 | TRBJ2-1 | TRBV20-1 | TGCAGTGCTAGTCTACAGGGGGCCAATGAGCAGTTCTTC | CSASLQGANEQFF
. | TRBD1 | TRBJ1-2 | TRBV2 | TGTGCCAGCACACAGGGGAGGGGTTATGGCTACACCTTC | CASTQGRGYGYTF
many | . | TRBJ1-4 | TRBV4-1 | TGCGCCAGCAGCCAATACTGGGGGGAAATTGCAACTAATGAAAAACTGTTTTTT | CASSQYWGEIATNEKLFF
few | . | TRBJ2-3 | TRBV5-6 | TGTGCCAGCAGCTTACAGGGACCCACAGATACGCAGTATTTT | CASSLQGPTDTQYF
. | . | TRBJ2-7 | TRBV7-9 | TGTGCCAGCAGCTTCCGAGGGAACTACGAGCAGTACTTC | CASSFRGNYEQYF
. | TRBD1 | TRBJ2-7 | TRBV7-3 | TGTGCCAGCAGCCGGACAGGACCTAGCTACGAGCAGTACTTC | CASSRTGPSYEQYF
. | . | TRBJ1-5 | TRBV12-3/TRBV12-4 | TGTGCCAGCACTCCACAGGTAACCCAGCCCCAGCATTTT | CASTPQVTQPQHF
many | TRBD1 | TRBJ1-2 | TRBV5-8 | TGTGCCAGCAGCTTGGCGGGATCCAGGACAGGGGTTTCAGATGGCTACACCTTC | CASSLAGSRTGVSDGYTF
many | . | TRBJ1-2 | TRBV6-1 | TGTGCCAGCAGTGATTGGCGGGAGGGGACCTATGGCTACACCTTC | CASSDWREGTYGYTF
. | TRBD1 | TRBJ1-5 | TRBV20-1 | TGCAGTTCGCAGGGGGGCACTCACGGCAATCAGCCCCAGCATTTT | CSSQGGTHGNQPQHF
. | . | TRBJ2-1 | TRBV20-1 | TGCAGTGCTAGGAACAGGTCGGATGCGAAGTTCTTC | CSARNRSDAKFF
. | . | TRBJ2-7 | TRBV20-1 | TGCAGTGCCATATCCTCCCCCTCGGGCTACGAGCAGTACTTC | CSAISSPSGYEQYF
. | TRBD1 | TRBJ1-6 | TRBV20-1 | TGCAGTGCGACAGGGGCAGGTGAGCATCATTCACCCCTCCACTTT | CSATGAGEHHSPLHF
. | . | TRBJ2-3 | TRBV7-8 | TGTGCCAGCAGCTTAGAGAGAGCAGATAAAGAGTATTTT | CASSLERADKEYF
many | . | TRBJ2-7 | TRBV20-1 | TGCAGTGCCAAAACCGGGACAAGCTACGAGCAGTACTTC | CSAKTGTSYEQYF
many | TRBD1 | TRBJ1-2 | TRBV20-1 | TGCAGTGCTAGCCTGGGACAGAGCTATGGCTACACCTTC | CSASLGQSYGYTF
. | . | TRBJ2-3 | TRBV11-2 | TGTGCCAGCAGTTATCCGGGGACCTTAAGCACAGATACGCAGTATTTT | CASSYPGTLSTDTQYF
. | . | TRBJ2-2 | TRBV7-6 | TGTGCCAGCAGCGCAAGCACACACACCGGGGAGCTGTTTTTT | CASSASTHTGELFF
. | . | TRBJ2-7 | TRBV7-3 | TGCGCCAGCAGCCAGGGGGAGGGTATCACCTACGAGCAGTACTTC | CASSQGEGITYEQYF
. | . | TRBJ1-1 | TRBV7-2 | TGTGCCAGCAGCTTATTTTATAGGATGAACACTGAAGCTTTCTTT | CASSLFYRMNTEAFF
many | TRBD1 | TRBJ2-1 | TRBV6-5 | TGTGCCAGTTCACCAGGGGGCCGCAACTACAATGAGCAGTTCTTC | CASSPGGRNYNEQFF
. | . | TRBJ1-5 | TRBV7-2 | TGTGCCAGCAGCTTAGGCTGGGATCGAAAACATACGCAGCATTTT | CASSLGWDRKHTQHF
. | . | TRBJ2-1 | TRBV12-5 | TGTGCTAGCACTCGTGTTCGGAGCCCCACATACAATGAGCAGTTCTTC | CASTRVRSPTYNEQFF
many | . | TRBJ1-1 | TRBV7-2 | TGTGCCAGCAGCTTCTCGGGGGACCTACCGGAAGCTTTCTTT | CASSFSGDLPEAFF
few | TRBD2 | TRBJ2-7 | TRBV20-1 | TGCAGTGCTAGAGCTAGCGGGGGCGTCTACGAGCAGTACTTC | CSARASGGVYEQYF
. | . | TRBJ2-7 | TRBV12-5 | . | CASSFYICSASPPAGSSSYEQYF
. | . | TRBJ2-1 | TRBV5-1 | TGTGCCAGCAGCTCCTTTAGCGGTAGCTCCTACAATGAGCAGCTCTTC | CASSSFSGSSYNEQLF
. | . | TRBJ1-5 | TRBV27 | TGTGCCAGCAGTTTTAAGGGGGGCAATCAGCCCCAGCATTTT | CASSFKGGNQPQHF
once | TRBD2 | TRBJ2-3 | TRBV7-2 | TGTGCCAGCAGCTTATCGGCGGGAGTGGCAGATACGCAGTATTTT | CASSLSAGVADTQYF
. | . | TRBJ2-3 | TRBV7-8 | TGTGCCAGCAGCTCGCTGCTAGCCCCCGATACGCAGTACTTT | CASSSLLAPDTQYF
. | . | TRBJ1-1 | TRBV5-1 | TGCGCCAGCAGCGTGCAGGCAGCTGCTGAAGCTTTCTTT | CASSVQAAAEAFF
. | . | TRBJ1-6 | TRBV6-5 | TGTGCCAGCAGTTATGTGTCAGCTTCCTATAATTCACCCCTCCACTTT | CASSYVSASYNSPLHF